One and the same sample provided the 32 T cell receptor beta chains below, sequenced in a study of technical replicates of blood from a few donors. Measured with immunoSEQ multiplex PCR; TCRdb has only the in-frame clones, and not every one. The repertoire holds more than 65,000 clones, with approximately 93% as singletons. The sample taken for sequencing was T cells isolated from PBMCs. All receptors come from a human donor in good health.

The rearrangement uses TRBV15 and TRBJ1-4; 8 positions match TRBD1. With V trimmed by 4 bases and J by 11 bases, 12 bases remained unmatched. The CDR3 is 15 amino acids. Germline CDR1 reads LNHNV; CDR2 reads YYDKDF (reference sequence). The CDR3 loop reads CATSIDRGVSGKLFF. CDR3 nucleotide sequence: TGTGCCACCAGCATAGACAGGGGCGTTAGTGGGAAACTGTTTTTT.

The chain combines TRBV19 with TRBJ1-3; D perhaps matches TRBD1 (6 bases). The V end lost 5 bases, the J end lost 3 bases, and 14 bases lay between the germline ends. The CDR3 runs to 15 residues. Per germline, CDR1 LNHDA and CDR2 SQIVND (reference sequence). CDR3 DNA: TGTGCCAGTAGTCCGACAACAGGGAATGGAAACACCATATATTTT. This translates into CASSPTTGNGNTIYF. Based on the CDR3 plus reference TRBV19 and TRBJ1-3, the full variable domain is DGGITQSPKYLFRKEGQNVTLSCEQNLNHDAMYWYRQDPGQGLRLIYYSQIVNDFQKGDIAEGYSVSREKKESFPLTVTSAQKNPTAFYLCASSPTTGNGNTIYFGEGSWLTVV.

V gene TRBV10-3 combines with J gene TRBJ1-3; D remains ambiguous. Germline V gives CDR1 ENHRY, CDR2 SYGVKD. The V and J ends lost 7 bases and 2 bases respectively, with 12 bases between them. CDR3 length: 14 residues. In DNA, the CDR3 is TGTGCCATCACCCCTCGGGGAGCTGGAAACACCATATATTTT. It codes for CAITPRGAGNTIYF.

The chain carries TRBV7-3 and TRBJ2-7, with TRBD2 as a possible D gene (5 bases). V gave up 0 bases and J gave up 5 bases, with 11 bases separating them. The length of the CDR3 is 14 residues. From germline, CDR1 is SGHTA and CDR2 FQGTGA. CDR3 nucleotides: TGTGCCAGCAGCTTAACCGCTAGCTTGGACGAGCAGTACTTC. It is translated as CASSLTASLDEQYF.

The chain joins TRBV18 to TRBJ1-4; 7 nucleotides line up with TRBD1. The trim removed 0 bases at V and 8 bases at J, leaving 6 bases unmatched. Germline assignment: CDR1 KGHSH and CDR2 LQKENI. There are 15 residues in the CDR3. In DNA form, the CDR3 reads TGTGCCAGCTCACCACCTGGACAGGTTGAAGAAAAACTGTTTTTT. It encodes CASSPPGQVEEKLFF.

This clone was observed once. This chain links TRBV11-3 with TRBJ2-3; 11 positions agree with TRBD1. The CDR3 length is 16 residues. CDR1 is SGHNT and CDR2 is YENEEA in the germline V gene. V lost 5 bases, J lost 3 bases, and 7 bases stayed unmatched. The CDR3 DNA is TGTGCCAGCAGCGCCAGAGGGACAGGGGGGACAGATACGCAGTATTTT. This translates into CASSARGTGGTDTQYF.

This chain uses TRBV6-1 with TRBJ1-1; tentatively, D is TRBD1 (5 bases). The V and J ends lost 2 bases and 5 bases respectively, with 12 bases between them. The CDR3 covers 14 residues. Germline V gene lookup returns CDR1 MNHNS and CDR2 SASEGT. CDR3 sequence reads: CASSENWGVTEAFF. The CDR3 region has the DNA TGTGCCAGCAGTGAAAATTGGGGGGTGACTGAAGCTTTCTTT.

This chain uses TRBV15 with TRBJ2-7; no definite D call. V lost 0 bases and J 0 bases, leaving 9 bases between the germline ends. The CDR3 extends over 15 amino acids. Germline CDR1 LNHNV, CDR2 YYDKDF (reference sequence). In DNA, the CDR3 is TGTGCCACCAGCAGAGATCTTGCCGGCTCCTACGAGCAGTACTTC. Its translation is CATSRDLAGSYEQYF.

The chain links TRBV19 to TRBJ1-4; no reliable D call. From germline, CDR1 is LNHDA and CDR2 SQIVND (reference sequence). V was trimmed by 4 bases and J by 7 bases, leaving 16 bases between them. The CDR3 sequence is 15 residues long. The CDR3 DNA sequence: TGTGCCAGTAGTACAAGCTTGGAGGGTTTTGAAAAACTGTTTTTT. Its protein product is CASSTSLEGFEKLFF.

The chain uses TRBV5-1 and TRBJ2-3; D not resolved. CDR3 size: 16 residues. Trimming took 1 base from V and 4 from J, leaving 16 bases between them. CDR1 and CDR2 from the germline V gene are SGHRS and YFSETQ. This CDR3 is CASSLSGGALPDTQYF. The CDR3 DNA reads TGCGCCAGCAGCTTGTCTGGTGGAGCTCTCCCAGATACGCAGTATTTT.

This sequence joins TRBV7-3 and TRBJ2-7; 7 nucleotides agree with TRBD2. This CDR3 is built from 15 residues. The germline V gene has CDR1 SGHTA and CDR2 FQGTGA. The junction had 9 bases not matched to a gene; V was cut back by 5 bases and J by 2 bases. The chain's CDR3 is CASSPRGERPYEQYF. As DNA, the CDR3 is TGTGCCAGCAGCCCCCGGGGGGAGAGGCCCTACGAGCAGTACTTC.

The chain is built from TRBV28 and TRBJ2-1; D is possibly TRBD1 (7 bases). Deletions cut 7 bases from V and 4 bases from J, with 11 bases between. This CDR3 is built from 13 residues. Germline V gene sequence: CDR1 MDHEN, CDR2 SYDVKM. CDR3 DNA: TGTGCCAGCACCCCAGGGGGGTACAATGAGCAGTTCTTC. It is translated as CASTPGGYNEQFF.

The gene calls are TRBV29-1 and TRBJ2-7; TRBD2 agrees at 7 bases. The CDR3 covers 15 residues. Looked up from germline, CDR1 is SQVTM and CDR2 is ANQGSEA. Losses at the gene ends were 6 bases for V and 1 base for J; bases not matched to a gene: 12. CDR3 sequence: CSVGVLLAESYEQYF. The CDR3 DNA sequence: TGCAGCGTCGGGGTCCTGCTAGCGGAATCCTACGAGCAGTACTTC.

The V gene is TRBV30, the J gene TRBJ2-1, with a possible D match to TRBD2 (6 bases). The germline V and J ends were trimmed by 0 bases and 4 bases, with 10 bases remaining between them. Germline V gives CDR1 GTSNPN, CDR2 SVGIG (reference sequence). The CDR3 covers 14 residues. CDR3 sequence reads: CAWSVGSGYNEQFF. The CDR3 DNA follows: TGTGCCTGGAGTGTGGGTAGCGGATACAATGAGCAGTTCTTC.

V is TRBV4-2 and J is TRBJ2-5; 7 nucleotides match TRBD2. This CDR3 is 18 amino acids long. The ends lost 2 bases at V and 1 base at J; junction bases unmatched: 13. Germline V gene sequence: CDR1 LGHNA, CDR2 YNFKEQ. The CDR3 loop is CASSQNSILANRQETQYF. The CDR3 DNA reads as TGTGCCAGCAGCCAAAACTCCATACTAGCGAACCGCCAAGAGACCCAGTACTTC.

The chain has TRBV30 and TRBJ2-7; the D is unclear. Germline V lookup: CDR1 GTSNPN, CDR2 SVGIG (reference sequence). The CDR3 consists of 14 residues. Trimming cost V 0 bases and J 5 bases, with 14 bases left between them. The CDR3 nucleotides read TGTGCCTGGAGTGTACGGTCCCCGCCGGACGAGCAGTACTTC. Translating gives CAWSVRSPPDEQYF.

The V call is TRBV5-1, the J call TRBJ2-1; 10 bases match TRBD2. CDR3 length: 13 amino acids. Per the germline V gene, CDR1 is SGHRS and CDR2 is YFSETQ. Trimming took 7 bases from V and 8 from J; bases not matched to a gene: 6. CDR3 nucleotides: TGCGCCAGCCAGACTAGCGGGTGGGATGAGCAGTTCTTC. This sequence encodes CASQTSGWDEQFF.

V is TRBV20-1 and J is TRBJ2-1, with unresolved D. The CDR3 has 10 residues. Trimming shortened V by 6 bases and J by 8 bases, and 8 bases separated the two germline ends. Per the germline V gene, CDR1 is DFQATT and CDR2 is SNEGSKA (reference sequence). The CDR3 coding sequence is TGCAGTGCCCGTCCGGATGAGCAGTTCTTC. Translating gives CSARPDEQFF.

The chain combines TRBV19 with TRBJ2-2, with D possibly matching TRBD1 (6 bases). Trimming removed 3 bases at V and 6 bases at J, with 14 bases between. This CDR3 is built from 15 residues. Germline CDR1 LNHDA, CDR2 SQIVND (reference sequence). CDR3 DNA: TGTGCCAGTAGTATTAGGCAACAGGGCCCCGGGGAGCTGTTTTTT. Its translation: CASSIRQQGPGELFF.

V is TRBV2 and J is TRBJ2-7; unclear D gene. The CDR3 consists of 12 residues. Deletions cut 7 bases from V and 5 bases from J, with 12 bases between. Germline assignment: CDR1 SNHLY and CDR2 FYNNEI. For the CDR3, the DNA is TGTGCCAGCATCGGTCTCCGGGACGAGCAGTACTTC. Translating gives CASIGLRDEQYF.

This chain uses TRBV28 with TRBJ1-5; a weak D match, TRBD1 (5 bases). The V end lost 8 bases, the J end lost 6 bases, and 20 bases lay between the germline ends. Germline assignment: CDR1 MDHEN and CDR2 SYDVKM. The CDR3 is made up of 15 amino acids. Here the CDR3 reads CASASPGGLGQPQHF. In nucleotides, the CDR3 is TGTGCCAGCGCATCGCCGGGGGGTTTGGGTCAGCCCCAGCATTTT. The complete variable domain, with remaining parts taken from reference TRBV28 and TRBJ1-5, reads DVKVTQSSRYLVKRTGEKVFLECVQDMDHENMFWYRQDPGLGLRLIYFSYDVKMKEKGDIPEGYSVSREKKERFSLILESASTNQTSMYLCASASPGGLGQPQHFGDGTRLSIL.

The chain carries TRBV11-3 and TRBJ2-7; 7 bases agree with TRBD2. With V trimmed by 6 bases and J by 6 bases, 8 bases remained unmatched. This CDR3 region has 13 residues. The V gene's germline CDR1 is SGHNT and CDR2 YENEEA. For the CDR3, the DNA is TGTGCCAGCAGAGATTGGGAGCGGGGCGAGCAGTACTTC. Translation gives CASRDWERGEQYF.

The chain carries TRBV9 and TRBJ1-3, with unresolved D. The CDR3 runs 15 residues. Trimming took 1 base from V and 0 from J, leaving 8 bases between them. Germline CDR1 SGDLS, CDR2 YYNGEE. The CDR3 loop reads CASSVSGSSGNTIYF. The CDR3, as DNA: TGTGCCAGCAGCGTAAGCGGAAGCTCTGGAAACACCATATATTTT.

The V gene is TRBV11-2, the J gene TRBJ2-4; TRBD2 might be the D (7 bases). The germline V gene has CDR1 SGHAT and CDR2 FQNNGV. The CDR3 is 15 residues long. The ends were cut back, 1 base at V and 4 bases at J, with 11 bases in the middle. The CDR3 sequence is CASSLGGGRKNIQYF. The CDR3, as DNA: TGTGCCAGCAGCTTAGGGGGGGGCAGGAAAAACATTCAGTACTTC.

This clone showed up just once. The J gene is TRBJ1-2, the V gene TRBV7-2; D is undetermined. The V gene lost 5 bases and the J gene lost 0 bases, with 10 bases spanning the gap. Germline CDR1 SGHTA, CDR2 FQGNSA. This CDR3 comprises 14 residues. This CDR3 is CASSQAGSNYGYTF. CDR3 coding DNA: TGTGCCAGCAGCCAGGCAGGTTCTAACTATGGCTACACCTTC.

The chain carries TRBV10-3 and TRBJ2-3; no reliable D call. Germline CDR1 and CDR2: ENHRY and SYGVKD. Trimming stripped 4 bases from V and 2 bases from J, with 13 bases between. This CDR3 has 15 residues. CDR3 coding DNA: TGTGCCATCAGTGGTTTTGCGTCGGTCACAGATACGCAGTATTTT. Translated: CAISGFASVTDTQYF.

The V and J genes are TRBV7-8 and TRBJ1-5, with D tentatively TRBD1 (6 bases). This CDR3 comprises 14 residues. V was pared by 5 bases and J by 3 bases, with 11 bases between. CDR1 is SGHVS and CDR2 is FQNEAQ in the germline V gene. For the CDR3, the DNA is TGTGCCAGCAGCCCTGGACAGTTCAATCAGCCCCAGCATTTT. It codes for CASSPGQFNQPQHF.

The gene calls are TRBV29-1 and TRBJ2-1, with D maybe TRBD1 (6 bases). CDR1 SQVTM and CDR2 ANQGSEA come from the germline V gene. The length of the CDR3 is 16 residues. V lost 2 bases and J 5 bases, leaving 19 bases between the germline ends. The CDR3, as DNA: TGCAGCGTTGAATTACAGGACAGAACCAGTGACAATGAGCAGTTCTTC. Its translation: CSVELQDRTSDNEQFF.

This clone showed up just once. The chain carries TRBV15 and TRBJ1-4; D unresolved. The germline CDR1 and CDR2 sequences are LNHNV and YYDKDF (reference sequence). With 6 bases removed from V and 4 bases from J, the gap between germline ends came to 12 bases. The CDR3 totals 14 residues. CDR3 sequence (DNA): TGTGCCACCAGTGGGCAGCTCGATAATGAAAAACTGTTTTTT. This translates into CATSGQLDNEKLFF.

This CDR3 is CAISRQGTYYGYTF. As DNA, the CDR3 is TGTGCCATCAGCCGACAGGGGACCTACTATGGCTACACCTTC. The chain joins TRBV10-3 to TRBJ1-2, with 8 positions matching TRBD1. Unmatched junction bases numbered 6, after V lost 6 bases and J lost 3 bases. CDR1 ENHRY and CDR2 SYGVKD come from the germline V gene. The CDR3 loop spans 14 amino acids.

This chain uses TRBV6-5 with TRBJ1-1, with D possibly being TRBD1 (6 bases). The germline gives CDR1 MNHEY, CDR2 SVGAGI. The length of the CDR3 is 13 residues. The V end was cut by 7 bases, the J end by 0 bases, with 9 bases between. The CDR3: CASNRGMNTEAFF. CDR3 DNA sequence: TGTGCCAGCAATAGGGGGATGAACACTGAAGCTTTCTTT.

The V call is TRBV27, the J call TRBJ2-7, with 11 bases that match TRBD1. Germline lookup yields CDR1 MNHEY and CDR2 SMNVEV (reference sequence). The CDR3 totals 16 residues. The V and J ends lost 8 bases and 3 bases, in that order; junction bases with no gene match: 12. The CDR3 reads CASYPGPGQGDYEQYF. The DNA of the CDR3 is TGTGCCAGCTACCCTGGTCCGGGACAGGGGGACTACGAGCAGTACTTC.